This entry lists 7 T cell receptor beta chains sequenced from one sample in a study of PD-1 blockade in classical Hodgkin lymphoma. This sample's time point: cycle 4 day 1 (C4D1), after about 6 weeks of nivolumab. All the patients suffered relapse after autologous stem cell transplantation, and brentuximab vedotin exposure differed. Repertoires were generated with immunoSEQ multiplex PCR, while TCRdb's copy carries only in-frame clones and drops some. The repertoire holds around 65,000 clones, with 70% to 90% as singletons. The source was peripheral blood mononuclear cells (PBMCs), collected before the fourth cycle of nivolumab. The receptors were sampled from a human donor with classical Hodgkin lymphoma.

In this sample, this clone turned up a few times. V usage is TRBV6-4 and J usage is TRBJ2-2, with D perhaps matching TRBD2 (6 bases). The V and J ends lost 4 bases and 4 bases respectively, with 10 bases between them. Germline CDR1 and CDR2: MRHNA and SNTAGT. The length of the CDR3 is 14 residues. The CDR3 DNA is TGTGCCAGCAGTGGCTCCGGGGGCACCGGGGAGCTGTTTTTT. Translated: CASSGSGGTGELFF.

This chain joins TRBV6-6 and TRBJ1-1; weak D call: TRBD1 (6 bases). Trimming removed 5 bases at V and 1 base at J, with 17 bases between. The CDR3 runs 16 residues. The germline V gene has CDR1 MNHNY and CDR2 SVGAGI (reference sequence). This CDR3 is CASSPRGKGGNTEAFF. The CDR3 nucleotides are TGTGCCAGCAGTCCCAGGGGAAAGGGCGGGAACACTGAAGCTTTCTTT.

The V call is TRBV6-5, the J call TRBJ1-5, with D maybe TRBD1 (6 bases). Deletions cut 7 bases from V and 1 base from J, with 11 bases between. Germline-derived CDR1 and CDR2 are MNHEY and SVGAGI. This CDR3 comprises 14 residues. CDR3 sequence: CASKQGSSNQPQHF. The CDR3 region has the DNA TGTGCCAGCAAGCAGGGGTCGAGCAATCAGCCCCAGCATTTT.

V and J are TRBV19 and TRBJ2-5; D perhaps matches TRBD2 (5 bases). The germline CDR1 and CDR2 sequences are LNHDA and SQIVND (reference sequence). The CDR3 is 16 residues long. The ends were cut back, 3 bases at V and 4 bases at J, with 18 bases in the middle. CDR3 residues: CASSISASSMGETQYF. The CDR3, as DNA: TGTGCCAGTAGTATCTCAGCTAGCAGTATGGGAGAGACCCAGTACTTC.

The chain combines TRBV4-1 with TRBJ2-5; tentative D call: TRBD2 (6 bases). The CDR3 covers 16 residues. The germline CDR1 and CDR2 sequences are MGHRA and YSYEKL. V gave up 1 base and J gave up 2 bases, with 14 bases separating them. In DNA, the CDR3 is TGCGCCAGCAGCCAAGTCCCCTCTAGCGTACAAGAGACCCAGTACTTC. Its translation: CASSQVPSSVQETQYF.

This rearrangement joins TRBV5-1 to TRBJ2-5, with TRBD2 matching over 12 bases. After removal of 4 bases from V and 5 bases from J, the junction contained 6 bases not matched to a gene. The CDR3 length is 15 residues. Germline assignment: CDR1 SGHRS and CDR2 YFSETQ. The DNA for the CDR3 is TGCGCCAGCAGCGCGACCGGGACTAGCGGGGAGACCCAGTACTTC. Amino acid sequence: CASSATGTSGETQYF.

This chain uses TRBV7-9 with TRBJ2-7, with 11 nucleotides matching TRBD1. With V trimmed by 5 bases and J by 6 bases, 15 bases remained unmatched. The germline V gene encodes CDR1 SEHNR and CDR2 FQNEAQ (reference sequence). This CDR3 spans 17 amino acids. The CDR3 protein is CASSPGSGTGGLGEQYF. The CDR3 nucleotides are TGTGCCAGCAGCCCTGGATCCGGGACAGGGGGTTTGGGCGAGCAGTACTTC.